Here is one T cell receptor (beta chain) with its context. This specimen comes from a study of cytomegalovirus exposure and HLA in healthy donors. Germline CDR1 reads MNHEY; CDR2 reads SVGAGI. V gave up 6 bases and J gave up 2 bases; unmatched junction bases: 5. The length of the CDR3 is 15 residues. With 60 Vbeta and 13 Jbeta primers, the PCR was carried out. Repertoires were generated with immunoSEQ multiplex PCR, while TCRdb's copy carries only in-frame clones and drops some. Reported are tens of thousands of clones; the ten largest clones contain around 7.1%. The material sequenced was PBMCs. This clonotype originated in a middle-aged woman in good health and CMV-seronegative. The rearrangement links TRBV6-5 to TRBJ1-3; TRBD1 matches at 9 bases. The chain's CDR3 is CASSSGTGPGNTIYF. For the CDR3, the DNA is TGTGCCAGCAGCTCCGGGACAGGGCCTGGAAACACCATATATTTT.